In its sample, the clone carrying this T cell receptor beta chain was seen a few times. This table comes from immunoSEQ multiplex PCR, and its TCRdb copy is limited to in-frame clones, with some not included. The sample lists about 750,000 clones, 90% to 95% occurring once. Selected positively for CCR7 and CD45RO-negative, naive CD8 cells excluded terminally differentiated effector memory CD45RA+ cells. The sample comes from a study of shared clonotypes between healthy human individuals. Germline-derived CDR1 and CDR2 are MNHEY and SVGAGI. V shed 5 bases, J shed 2 bases, and the junction held 5 bases outside the gene matches. The CDR3 runs to 15 residues.

J is TRBJ2-1 and V is TRBV6-5, with TRBD1 matching 8 bases. The clonotype originates from a young man in good health. Sequencing was carried out using naive CD8+ T cells sorted from blood. The CDR3 spells CASSPTGGTYNEQFF. CDR3 nucleotide sequence: TGTGCCAGCAGTCCCACAGGGGGGACCTACAATGAGCAGTTCTTC.